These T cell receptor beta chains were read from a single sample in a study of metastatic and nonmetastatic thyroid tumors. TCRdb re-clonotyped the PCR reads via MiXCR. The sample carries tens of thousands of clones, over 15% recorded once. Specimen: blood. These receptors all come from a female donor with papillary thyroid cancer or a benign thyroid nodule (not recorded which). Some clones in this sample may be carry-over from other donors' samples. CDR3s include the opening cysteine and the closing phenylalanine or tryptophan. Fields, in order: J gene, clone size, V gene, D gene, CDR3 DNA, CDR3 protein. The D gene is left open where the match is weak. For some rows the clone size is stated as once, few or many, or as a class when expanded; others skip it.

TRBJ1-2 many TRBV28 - TGTGCCAGCAGTTCCCCCGGGGGGGGTAACTATGGCTACACCTTC CASSSPGGGNYGYTF
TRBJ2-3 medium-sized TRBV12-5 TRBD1 TGTGCTAGTGTGGGACAGACCACAGATACGCAGTATTTT CASVGQTTDTQYF
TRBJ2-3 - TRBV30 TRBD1 TGTGCCTGGAGTTCCCGGGACAGGTTCACAGATACGCAGTATTTT CAWSSRDRFTDTQYF
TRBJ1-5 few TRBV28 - TGTGCCACCTCCCCTTATGGTCAAACAAATAGCAATCAGCCCCAGCATTTT CATSPYGQTNSNQPQHF
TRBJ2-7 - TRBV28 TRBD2 TGTGCCACCTCAGCGGGAACGGAACAGTACTTC CATSAGTEQYF
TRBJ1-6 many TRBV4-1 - TGCGCCAGCAGCCAAGAATTGGGGGGAAATTCACCCCTCCACTTT CASSQELGGNSPLHF
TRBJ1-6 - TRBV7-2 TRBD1 TGTGCCAGCAGCTTGGGACAGGGGGCCCTCCACTTT CASSLGQGALHF
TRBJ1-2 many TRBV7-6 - TGTGCCAGCAGCTTAGGAATTAACTATGGCTACACCTTC CASSLGINYGYTF
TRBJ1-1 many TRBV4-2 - TGTGCCAGCAGCCTTCAGCGGGGAATGAACACTGAAGCTTTCTTT CASSLQRGMNTEAFF
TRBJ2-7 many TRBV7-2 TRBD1 TGTGCCAGCAGCTCGTCGGACAGGATCTACGAGCAGTACTTC CASSSSDRIYEQYF
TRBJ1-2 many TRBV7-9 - TGTGCCAGCAGCTCCCCCGCATCCGGGGACTATGGCTACACCTTC CASSSPASGDYGYTF
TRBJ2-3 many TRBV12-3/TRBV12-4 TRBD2 TGTGCCAGCAGTTATTCGGCGCGGGAGGCGGCAGATACGCAGTATTTT CASSYSAREAADTQYF
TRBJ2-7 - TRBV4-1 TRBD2 TGCGCCAGCAGCCGCCTATCCCAGCGGGGCTCCTACGAGCAGTACTTC CASSRLSQRGSYEQYF
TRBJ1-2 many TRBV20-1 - TGCAGTGCTAGCGACATTAACTATGGCTACACCTTC CSASDINYGYTF
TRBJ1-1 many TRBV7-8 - TGTGCCAGCAGCTTAGGGACAGCGACGAACACTGAAGCTTTCTTT CASSLGTATNTEAFF
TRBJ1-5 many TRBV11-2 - TGTGCCAGCAGCTCCCAGGGGTATAGCAATCAGCCCCAGCATTTT CASSSQGYSNQPQHF
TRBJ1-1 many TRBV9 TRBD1 TGTGCCAGCAGCTTACAGGGGGGGATGAACACTGAAGCTTTCTTT CASSLQGGMNTEAFF
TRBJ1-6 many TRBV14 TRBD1 TGTGCCAGCAGCCAAAGGACAGGGAGCTCCTATAATTCACCCCTCCACTTT CASSQRTGSSYNSPLHF
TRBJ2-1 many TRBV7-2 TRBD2 TGTGCCAGCAGCTTAGAGGCTAGCGGAGACAATGAGCAGTTCTTC CASSLEASGDNEQFF
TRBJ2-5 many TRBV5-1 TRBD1 TGCGCCAGCAGCTTAAGGACAGGGCGAGAGACCCAGTACTTC CASSLRTGRETQYF
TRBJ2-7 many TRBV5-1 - TGCGCCAGCAGCATAACCCTCGGGTACGAGCAGTACTTC CASSITLGYEQYF
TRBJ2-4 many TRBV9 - TGTGCCAGCAGCCCCGGGAGTGCCAAAAACGGGATTCAGTACTTC CASSPGSAKNGIQYF
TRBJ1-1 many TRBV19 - TGTGCCAGTAGGATCGCCCGGGACACTAAAACTTTCTTT CASRIARDTKTFF
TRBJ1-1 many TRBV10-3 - TGTGCCATCAGGGTGGGACAACGGGGGGAAGCTTTCTTT CAIRVGQRGEAFF
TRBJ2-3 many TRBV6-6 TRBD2 TGTGCCAGCAAGGTCACTTCTAGCGGGGCCCCTAGCACAGATACGCAGTATTTT CASKVTSSGAPSTDTQYF
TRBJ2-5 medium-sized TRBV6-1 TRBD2 TGTGCCAGCAGTGAGTTAGCGGGGGGGGAAGAGACCCAGTACTTC CASSELAGGEETQYF
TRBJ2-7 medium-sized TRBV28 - TGTGCCAGCAGTTCCCACGTTTACGAGCAGTACTTC CASSSHVYEQYF
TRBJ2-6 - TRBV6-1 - TGTGCCAGCAGTGAAGGGCAGGCTCTAGGTGCCAACTTCCTGACTTTC CASSEGQALGANFLTF
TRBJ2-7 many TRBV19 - TGTGCCAGTAGTACAGAGGACGGGAGATACGAGCAGTACTTC CASSTEDGRYEQYF
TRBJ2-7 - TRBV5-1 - TGCGCCAGCAGCTCAAGGATTCCTGGACTTAGCTCCTACGATCAGTACTTC CASSSRIPGLSSYDQYF
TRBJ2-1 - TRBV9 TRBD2 TGTGCCAGCAGCGTAGGGGGACTAGCGGGGTGGCTGTACAATGAGCAGTTCTTC CASSVGGLAGWLYNEQFF
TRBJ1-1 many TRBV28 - TGTGCCAGCAGTTCTATTAGAGACCGACGGACGGAGAACACTGAAGCTTTCTTT CASSSIRDRRTENTEAFF
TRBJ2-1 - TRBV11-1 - TGTGCCAGCAGCGCGGGACAGTGGTCTAGTGAGCAGTTCTTC CASSAGQWSSEQFF
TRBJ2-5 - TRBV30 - TGTGCCTTGATCCCATCGGGAGCGAATGTAGAGACCCAGTACTTC CALIPSGANVETQYF
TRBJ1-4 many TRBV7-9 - TGTGCCAGCAGCATAACCCCGAGGGCGCAAACTAGCCCCGAAAAACTGTTTTTT CASSITPRAQTSPEKLFF
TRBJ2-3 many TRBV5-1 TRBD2 TGCGCCAGCAGCCCCGGTAGCGGGGGGTTCACAGATACGCAGTATTTT CASSPGSGGFTDTQYF
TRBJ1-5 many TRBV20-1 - TGCAGTGCTGCAAGGGACGGAGGCAATCAGCCCCAGCATTTT CSAARDGGNQPQHF
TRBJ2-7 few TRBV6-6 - TGTGCCAGCAGTTACAGCAGTCCCCCCGGCAACTATGAGCGGTACTTC CASSYSSPPGNYERYF
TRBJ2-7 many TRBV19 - TGTGCCAGTAGCCGAAAGGACGGAGAGCAGTACTTC CASSRKDGEQYF
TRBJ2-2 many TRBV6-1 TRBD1 TGTGCCAGCGGGGGCTTTCTTCGGACAGGGCAAGCCGGGGAGCTGTTTTTT CASGGFLRTGQAGELFF
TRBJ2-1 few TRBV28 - TGTGCCAGCAGTCCTCGATCTAGAGGGAGCGCCGCCTACAATGAGCAGTTCTTC CASSPRSRGSAAYNEQFF
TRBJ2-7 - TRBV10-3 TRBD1 TGTGCCATCAGTGAGTCAGGTCAGGGGGCCTACGATCAGTACTTC CAISESGQGAYDQYF
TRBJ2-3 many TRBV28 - TGTGCCAGCAATCATGGGGACAGCACAGATACGCAGTATTTT CASNHGDSTDTQYF
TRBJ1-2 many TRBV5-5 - TGTGCCAGCCGGAAACCTGGACAGACCAACTATGGCTACACCTTC CASRKPGQTNYGYTF
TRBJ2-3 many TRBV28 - TGTGCCAGCAGGAGGATTCAGGGAGCAGATACGCAGTATTTT CASRRIQGADTQYF
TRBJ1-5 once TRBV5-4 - TGTGCCAGCAGCTTAACGGGCATCTGGGGGGCGAATCAGCCCCAGCATTTT CASSLTGIWGANQPQHF
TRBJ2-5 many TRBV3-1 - TGTGCCAGCATGGGCGCCCACCAAGAGACCCAGTACTTC CASMGAHQETQYF
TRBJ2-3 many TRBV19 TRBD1 TGTGCCAGTAGTTATACAAGGCGGGACAGGGTAGGAGATACGCAGTATTTT CASSYTRRDRVGDTQYF